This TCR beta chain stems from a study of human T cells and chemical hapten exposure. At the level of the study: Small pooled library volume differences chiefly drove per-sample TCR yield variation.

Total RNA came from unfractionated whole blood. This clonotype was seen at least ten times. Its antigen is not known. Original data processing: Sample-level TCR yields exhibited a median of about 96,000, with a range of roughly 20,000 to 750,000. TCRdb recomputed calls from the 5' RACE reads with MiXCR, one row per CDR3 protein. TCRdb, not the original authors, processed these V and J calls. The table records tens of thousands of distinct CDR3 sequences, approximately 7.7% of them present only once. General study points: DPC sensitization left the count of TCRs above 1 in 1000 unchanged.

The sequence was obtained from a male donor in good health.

DNA of the CDR3: TGTGCCAGCAGTTTATCAGGCCCCAACTTCAATCAGCCCCAGCATTTT. Protein product: CASSLSGPNFNQPQHF. The rearrangement joins TRBV27 to TRBJ1-5; D not certain. The CDR3 sequence is 16 residues long. Per germline, CDR1 MNHEY and CDR2 SMNVEV (reference sequence). Trimming stripped 0 bases from V and 3 bases from J, with 12 bases between.